The entry below describes one TCR beta chain. The target antigen is unknown. These data are taken from a study of CD8+ T cells in alopecia areata. Investigators isolated RNA and reverse transcribed it into cDNA to act as the sequencing template. TCRdb's copy holds only in-frame clones and misses some; the assay was immunoSEQ multiplex PCR. The sample has about 190,000 clones, less than 70% seen once. This CDR3 has 15 amino acids. Germline V gene lookup returns CDR1 PRHDT and CDR2 FYEKMQ (reference sequence). V was clipped by 5 bases and J by 8 bases; unmatched bases: 7. General study results and limits: Sequencing of scalp samples also captures resident alphabeta T cells of normal skin. Scalp and blood samples kept many expanded lesional clones throughout tofacitinib. Lesional scalp displayed greater clonality than normal scalp, most notably in alopecia totalis/universalis.

The treatment: oral pan-JAK inhibitor, 5-10 mg twice daily. Investigators sorted PBMCs to obtain both CD4+ and CD8+ T cells. The genes are TRBV13 and TRBJ1-6; the match to TRBD1 covers 9 bases. This TCR was sampled from a human donor with alopecia areata. The sample was CD4+ T cells sorted from blood, taken around week 50, from a patient treated with tofacitinib. CDR3 amino acids: CASSTIRDRDSPLHF. The DNA for the CDR3 is TGTGCCAGCAGCACGATCCGGGACAGGGATTCACCCCTCCACTTT.